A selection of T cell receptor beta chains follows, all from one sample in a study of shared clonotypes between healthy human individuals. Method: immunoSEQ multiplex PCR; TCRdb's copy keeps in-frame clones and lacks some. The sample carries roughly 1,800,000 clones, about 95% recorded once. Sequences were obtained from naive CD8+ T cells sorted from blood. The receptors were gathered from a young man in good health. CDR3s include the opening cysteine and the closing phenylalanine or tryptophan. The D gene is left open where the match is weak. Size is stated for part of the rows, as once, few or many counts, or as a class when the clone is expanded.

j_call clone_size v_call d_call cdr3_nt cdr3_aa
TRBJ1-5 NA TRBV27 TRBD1 TGTGCCAGCAGTTTAACAGGGGGCAATCAGCCCCAGCATTTT CASSLTGGNQPQHF
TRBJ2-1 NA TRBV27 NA TGTGCCAGCAGAGGACCTTTATCCTACAATGAGCAGTTCTTC CASRGPLSYNEQFF
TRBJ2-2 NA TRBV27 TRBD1 TGTGCCAGCAGTAAAGGACAGGGGCCCTCATGGGCCGGGGAGCTGTTTTTT CASSKGQGPSWAGELFF
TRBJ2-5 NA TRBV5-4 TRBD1 TGTGCCAGCAGCTCGCCGGGACAGGGTATACGAGAGACCCAGTACTTC CASSSPGQGIRETQYF
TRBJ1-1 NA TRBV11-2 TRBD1 TGTGCCAGCAGCCCGTGGGACAGGGAAAAAGCTTTCTTT CASSPWDREKAFF
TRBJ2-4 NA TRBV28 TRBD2 TGTGCCAGCAGTGCCCAACTAGCGGGGGATGCTTTGGGCAAAAACATTCAGTACTTC CASSAQLAGDALGKNIQYF
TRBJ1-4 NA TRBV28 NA TGTGCCAGCAGTTCCCCCGGGACCGATAATGAAAAACTGTTTTTT CASSSPGTDNEKLFF
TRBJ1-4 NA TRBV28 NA TGTGCCAGCAGCATATGGGGAGAGCCCGTAGAAAAACTGTTTTTT CASSIWGEPVEKLFF
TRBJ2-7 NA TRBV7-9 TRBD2 TGTGCCAGCAGTCCGAAGCGCGGGAGTACCTACGAGCAGTACTTC CASSPKRGSTYEQYF
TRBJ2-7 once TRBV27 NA TGTGCCAGCAGTTTAGTAAGGGGGGCCCTCTACGAGCAGTACTTC CASSLVRGALYEQYF
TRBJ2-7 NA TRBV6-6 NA TGTGCCAGCAGTTACACCCAGGGTCCCAGCTACGAGCAGTACTTC CASSYTQGPSYEQYF
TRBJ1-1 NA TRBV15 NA TGTGCCACCAGCGACAACCCCGCGGGCACTGAAGCTTTCTTT CATSDNPAGTEAFF
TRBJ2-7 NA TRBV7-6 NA TGTGCCAGCAGCTTATTGGAGGGACTCTCCTACGAGCAGTACTTC CASSLLEGLSYEQYF
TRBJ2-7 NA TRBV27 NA TGTGCCAGCAGAACTACCGGGGGCTACGAGCAGTACTTC CASRTTGGYEQYF
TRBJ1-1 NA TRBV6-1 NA TGTGCCAGCAGTGAACGGGGGGCGCCCGACACTGAAGCTTTCTTT CASSERGAPDTEAFF
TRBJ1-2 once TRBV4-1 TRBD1 TGCGCCAGCAGCCAAGATACAGGGGGATCCTATGGCTACACCTTC CASSQDTGGSYGYTF
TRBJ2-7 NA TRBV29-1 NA TGCAGCGTTGAAACTACACAATCCTACGAGCAGTACTTC CSVETTQSYEQYF
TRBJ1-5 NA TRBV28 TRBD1 TGTGCCAGCAGTTTATCGACAGGGAACCTCAATCAGCCCCAGCATTTT CASSLSTGNLNQPQHF
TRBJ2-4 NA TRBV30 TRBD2 TGTGCCTGGAGTTTGATGCCTAGCGGGAGTTTAGTCAAAAACATTCAGTACTTC CAWSLMPSGSLVKNIQYF
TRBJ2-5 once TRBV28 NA TGTGCCAGCAGTTCCGAGGGGTTGCGGGAGACCCAGTACTTC CASSSEGLRETQYF
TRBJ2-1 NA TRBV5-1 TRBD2 TGCGCCAGCAGCTTGGCGGGGGGTGCCTACAATGAGCAGTTCTTC CASSLAGGAYNEQFF
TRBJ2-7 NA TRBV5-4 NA TGTGCCAGCAGCTTCGGCGACAGATCCTACGAGCAGTACTTC CASSFGDRSYEQYF
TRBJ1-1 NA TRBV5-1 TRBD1 TGCGCCAGCAGCTTCAGGGGGCGGATGGACACTGAAGCTTTCTTT CASSFRGRMDTEAFF
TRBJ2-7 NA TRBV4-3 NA TGCGCCAGCAGCCAAGTCAGGGACGGGCGCTACGAGCAGTACTTC CASSQVRDGRYEQYF
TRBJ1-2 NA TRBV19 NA TGTGCCAGTAGTATAGATCTAGAACTCTATGGCTACACCTTC CASSIDLELYGYTF
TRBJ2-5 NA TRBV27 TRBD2 TGTGCCAGCAGTTTATTAAGCGGGGAAGAGACCCAGTACTTC CASSLLSGEETQYF
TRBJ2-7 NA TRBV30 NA TGTGCCTGGAGTCCCCTGGGGGGGCCTTCCTATGGGCAGTACTTC CAWSPLGGPSYGQYF
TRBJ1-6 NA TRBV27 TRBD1 TGTGCCAGCAGCCTTTCCGGGACAGGGTCTTCACCCCTCCACTTT CASSLSGTGSSPLHF
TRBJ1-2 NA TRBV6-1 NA TGTGCCAGCAGTGAAGCCCGCATGGTAGGGGTCCGTTACTATGGCTACACCTTC CASSEARMVGVRYYGYTF
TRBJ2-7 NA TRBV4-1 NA TGCGCCAGCAGCCAAGTCGGGGGCGAGCAGTACTTC CASSQVGGEQYF
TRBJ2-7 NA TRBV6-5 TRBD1 TGTGCCAGCGGAGAACCGGGACAGGGGACCTACGAGCAGTACTTC CASGEPGQGTYEQYF
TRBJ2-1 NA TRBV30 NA TGTGCCTGGAGTGAAACAGGGATTGAGCAGTTCTTC CAWSETGIEQFF
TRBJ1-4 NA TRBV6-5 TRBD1 TGTGCCAGCAGTTACGGGACAGGGCTTGGGGGACTGTTTTTT CASSYGTGLGGLFF
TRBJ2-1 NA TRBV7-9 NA TGTGCCAGCAGCTTAGAAGTTGCGGGTGACAATGAGCAGTTCTTC CASSLEVAGDNEQFF
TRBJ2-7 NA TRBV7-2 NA TGTGCCAGCAGCCTATTCCTCTCCACCTACGAGCAGTACTTC CASSLFLSTYEQYF
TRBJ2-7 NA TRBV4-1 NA TGCGCCAGCAGCCCCATTGGAGGGGGCAACTACGAGCAGTACTTC CASSPIGGGNYEQYF
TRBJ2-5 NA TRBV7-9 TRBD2 TGTGCCAGCAGCCTAGTAGCGGGAGCGGGAGAGACCCAGTACTTC CASSLVAGAGETQYF
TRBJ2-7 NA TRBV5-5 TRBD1 TGTGCCAGCAGCTTCCCAAACCCCCGGGACAGGGTATCCTACGAGCAGTACTTC CASSFPNPRDRVSYEQYF
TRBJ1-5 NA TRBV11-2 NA TGTGCCAGCAGCGACTTGGGGAATAGCAATCAGCCCCAGCATTTT CASSDLGNSNQPQHF
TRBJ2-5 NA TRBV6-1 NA TGTGCCAGCAGTGCCCAGGCTGGAGGTATGGAGACCCAGTACTTC CASSAQAGGMETQYF
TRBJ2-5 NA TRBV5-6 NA TGTGCCAGCACGATTGGGGGTGCCCAAGAGACCCAGTACTTC CASTIGGAQETQYF
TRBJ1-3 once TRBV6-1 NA TGTGCCAGCAGTGAAAGGGCTGGGAGTGAAGACGGAAACACCATATATTTT CASSERAGSEDGNTIYF
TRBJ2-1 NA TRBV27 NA TGTGCCAGCACCCCGACAGCCCCTGGCTCCTACAATGAGCAGTTCTTC CASTPTAPGSYNEQFF
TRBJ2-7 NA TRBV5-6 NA TGTGCCAGCAGCTTGAGGGGGTACGAGCAGTACTTC CASSLRGYEQYF
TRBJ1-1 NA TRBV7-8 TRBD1 TGTGCCAGCAGCTCGGGACAGCGCGCTGAAGCTTTCTTT CASSSGQRAEAFF